A single T cell receptor beta chain is shown here with its context. The data stem from a study of blood T cells in healthy people across ages. Every participating donor contributed 9.5 to 10 milliliters of peripheral blood through a draw. Next came a second PCR, run for about 6 to 12 cycles, which used a sample-barcoded 5' primer along with a J-beta primer mix. TCRdb reanalysed the 5' RACE reads using MiXCR and keeps one entry per CDR3 protein. This sample yields around 500,000 distinct CDR3 sequences, of which about 29% are seen a single time; 3.6% belongs to the top ten. The ends were cut back, 8 bases at V and 7 bases at J, with 17 bases in the middle. Looked up from germline, CDR1 is MNHEY and CDR2 is SVGAGI. CDR3 length: 13 amino acids. These data also featured in a second study, about T cells of mothers and their children.

This sequence was found in a boy between 2 and 15 years old in good health. Sequencing input: blood. The V and J genes are TRBV6-5 and TRBJ1-1; D may be TRBD1 (5 bases). The CDR3 DNA reads TGTGCCAGCTGGGGCAGGGAGAGATTTGAAGCTTTCTTT. The encoded protein is CASWGRERFEAFF.